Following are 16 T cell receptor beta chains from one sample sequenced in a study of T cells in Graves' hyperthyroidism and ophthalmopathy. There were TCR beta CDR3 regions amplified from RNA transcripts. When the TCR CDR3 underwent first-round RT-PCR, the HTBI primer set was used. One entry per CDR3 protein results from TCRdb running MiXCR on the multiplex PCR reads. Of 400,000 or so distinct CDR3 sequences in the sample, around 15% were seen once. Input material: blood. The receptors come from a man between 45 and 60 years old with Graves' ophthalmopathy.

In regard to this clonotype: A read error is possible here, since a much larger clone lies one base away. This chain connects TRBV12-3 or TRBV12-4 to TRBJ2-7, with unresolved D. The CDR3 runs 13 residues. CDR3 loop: CASREGSSYERYF. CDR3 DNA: TGTGCCAGCAGGGAAGGAAGCTCCTACGAGCGGTACTTC.

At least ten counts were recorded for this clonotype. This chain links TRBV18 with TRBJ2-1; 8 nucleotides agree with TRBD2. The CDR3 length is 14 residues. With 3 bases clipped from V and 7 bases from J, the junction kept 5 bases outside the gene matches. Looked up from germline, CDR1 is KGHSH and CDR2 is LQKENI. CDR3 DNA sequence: TGTGCCAGCTCACCCGTTGGGACTAGAAATGAGCAGTTCTTC. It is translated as CASSPVGTRNEQFF.

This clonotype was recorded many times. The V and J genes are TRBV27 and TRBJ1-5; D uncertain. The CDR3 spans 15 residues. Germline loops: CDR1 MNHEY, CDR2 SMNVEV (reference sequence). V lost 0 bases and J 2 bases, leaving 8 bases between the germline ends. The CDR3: CASSLSNRGNQPQHF. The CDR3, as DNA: TGTGCCAGCAGTTTATCGAACCGGGGCAATCAGCCCCAGCATTTT.

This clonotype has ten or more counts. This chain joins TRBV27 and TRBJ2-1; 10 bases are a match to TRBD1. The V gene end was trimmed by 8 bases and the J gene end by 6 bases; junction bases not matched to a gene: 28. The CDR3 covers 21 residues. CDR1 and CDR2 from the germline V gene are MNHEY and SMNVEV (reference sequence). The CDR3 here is CASRRDRGVGGAQLLSNEQFF. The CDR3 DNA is TGTGCCAGCCGCAGGGACAGGGGCGTTGGAGGTGCTCAACTACTGAGCAATGAGCAGTTCTTC.

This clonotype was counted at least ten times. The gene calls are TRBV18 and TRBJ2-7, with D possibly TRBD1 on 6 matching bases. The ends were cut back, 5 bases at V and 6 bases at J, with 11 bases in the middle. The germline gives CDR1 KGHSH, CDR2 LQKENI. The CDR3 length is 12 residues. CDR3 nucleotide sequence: TGTGCCAGCTCAACGACAGGTGGCGAGCAGTACTTC. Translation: CASSTTGGEQYF.

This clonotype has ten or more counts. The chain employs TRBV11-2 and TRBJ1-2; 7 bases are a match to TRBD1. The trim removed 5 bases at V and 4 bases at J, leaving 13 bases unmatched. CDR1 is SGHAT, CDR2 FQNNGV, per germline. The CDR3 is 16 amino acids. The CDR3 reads CASSTRTGRLIYGYTF. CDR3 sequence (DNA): TGTGCCAGCAGCACCCGGACAGGACGTCTGATCTATGGCTACACCTTC. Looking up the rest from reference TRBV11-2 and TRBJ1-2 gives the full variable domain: EAGVAQSPRYKIIEKRQSVAFWCNPISGHATLYWYQQILGQGPKLLIQFQNNGVVDDSQLPKDRFSAERLKGVDSTLKIQPAKLEDSAVYLCASSTRTGRLIYGYTFGSGTRLTVV.

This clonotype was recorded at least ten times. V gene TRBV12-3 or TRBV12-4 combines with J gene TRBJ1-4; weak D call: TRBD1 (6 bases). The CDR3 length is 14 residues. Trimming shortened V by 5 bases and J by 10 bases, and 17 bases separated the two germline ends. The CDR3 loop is CASSQGHQLGKLFF. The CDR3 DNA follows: TGTGCCAGCAGTCAGGGACATCAACTGGGAAAACTGTTTTTT.

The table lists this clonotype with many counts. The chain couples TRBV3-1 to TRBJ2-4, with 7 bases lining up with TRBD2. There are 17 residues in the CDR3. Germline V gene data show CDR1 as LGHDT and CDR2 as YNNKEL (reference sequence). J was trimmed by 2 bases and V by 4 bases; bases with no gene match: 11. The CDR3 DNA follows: TGTGCCAGCAGCCTCAACGGCGGGAGAGGGTCCAAAAACATTCAGTACTTC. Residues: CASSLNGGRGSKNIQYF.

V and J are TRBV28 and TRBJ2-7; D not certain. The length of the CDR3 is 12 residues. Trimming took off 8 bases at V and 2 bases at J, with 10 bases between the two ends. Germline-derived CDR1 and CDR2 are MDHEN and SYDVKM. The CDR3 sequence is CASVGLPYEQYF. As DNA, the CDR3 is TGTGCCAGCGTGGGCTTACCCTACGAGCAGTACTTC.

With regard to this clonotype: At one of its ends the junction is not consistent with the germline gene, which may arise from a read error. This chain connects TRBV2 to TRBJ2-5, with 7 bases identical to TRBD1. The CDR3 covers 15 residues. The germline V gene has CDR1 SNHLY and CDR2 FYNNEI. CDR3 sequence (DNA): TGTGCCAGCAGTGGAGGGGGCACAGCCCAAGAGGCCCAGTACTTC. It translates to CASSGGGTAQEAQYF. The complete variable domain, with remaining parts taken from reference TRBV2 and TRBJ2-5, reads EPEVTQTPSHQVTQMGQEVILRCVPISNHLYFYWYRQILGQKVEFLVSFYNNEISEKSEIFDDQFSVERPDGSNFTLKIRSTKLEDSAMYFCASSGGGTAQEAQYFGPGTRLLVL.

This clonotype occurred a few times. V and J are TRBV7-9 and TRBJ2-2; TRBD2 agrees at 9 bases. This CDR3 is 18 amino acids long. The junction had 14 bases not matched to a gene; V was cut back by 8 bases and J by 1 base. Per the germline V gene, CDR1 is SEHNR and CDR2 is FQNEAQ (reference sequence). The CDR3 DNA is TGTGCCAGCCCGAAGACCCCGCTAGCGGGAAGGAACACCGGGGAGCTGTTTTTT. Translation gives CASPKTPLAGRNTGELFF.

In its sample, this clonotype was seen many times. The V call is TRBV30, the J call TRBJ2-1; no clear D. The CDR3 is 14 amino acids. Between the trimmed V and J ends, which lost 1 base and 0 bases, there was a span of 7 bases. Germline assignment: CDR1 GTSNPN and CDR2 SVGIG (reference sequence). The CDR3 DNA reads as TGTGCCTGGAGTGGGGAAACCTCCTACAATGAGCAGTTCTTC. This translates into CAWSGETSYNEQFF.

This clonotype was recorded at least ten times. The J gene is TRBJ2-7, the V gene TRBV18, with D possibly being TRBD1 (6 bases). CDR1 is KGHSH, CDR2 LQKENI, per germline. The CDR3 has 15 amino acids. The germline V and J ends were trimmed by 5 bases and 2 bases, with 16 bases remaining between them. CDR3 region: CASSSQGVSTYEQYF. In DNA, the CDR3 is TGTGCCAGCTCATCACAGGGAGTCTCAACCTACGAGCAGTACTTC.

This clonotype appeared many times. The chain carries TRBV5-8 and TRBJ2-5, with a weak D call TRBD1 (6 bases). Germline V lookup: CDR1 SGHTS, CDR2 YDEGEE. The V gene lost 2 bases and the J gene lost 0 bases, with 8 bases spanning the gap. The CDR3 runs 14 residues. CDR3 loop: CASSLTGYQETQYF. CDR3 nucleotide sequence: TGTGCCAGCAGCTTAACAGGGTACCAAGAGACCCAGTACTTC.

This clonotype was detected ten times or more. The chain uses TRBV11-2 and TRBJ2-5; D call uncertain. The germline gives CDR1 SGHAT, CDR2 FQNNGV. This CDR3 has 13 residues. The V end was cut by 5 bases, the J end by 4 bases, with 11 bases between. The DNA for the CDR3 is TGTGCCAGCAGCCCGGGCGTTCGAGAGACCCAGTACTTC. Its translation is CASSPGVRETQYF.

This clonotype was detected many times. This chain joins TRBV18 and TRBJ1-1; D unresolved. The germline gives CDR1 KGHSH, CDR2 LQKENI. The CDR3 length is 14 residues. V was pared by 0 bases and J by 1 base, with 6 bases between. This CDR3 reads CASSPPRGNTEAFF. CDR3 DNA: TGTGCCAGCTCACCACCTCGGGGGAACACTGAAGCTTTCTTT.